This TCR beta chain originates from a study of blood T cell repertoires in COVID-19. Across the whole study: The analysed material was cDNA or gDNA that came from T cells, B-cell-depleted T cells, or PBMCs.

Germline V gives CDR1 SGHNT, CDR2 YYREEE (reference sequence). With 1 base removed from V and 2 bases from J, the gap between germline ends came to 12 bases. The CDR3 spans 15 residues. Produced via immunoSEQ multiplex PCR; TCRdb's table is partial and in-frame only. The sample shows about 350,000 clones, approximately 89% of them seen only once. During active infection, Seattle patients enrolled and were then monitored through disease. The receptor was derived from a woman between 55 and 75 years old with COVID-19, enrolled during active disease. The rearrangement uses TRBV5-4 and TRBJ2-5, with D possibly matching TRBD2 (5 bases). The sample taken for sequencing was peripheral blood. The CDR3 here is CASSLRLARQETQYF. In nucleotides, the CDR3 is TGTGCCAGCAGCTTGAGGCTAGCTCGACAAGAGACCCAGTACTTC.